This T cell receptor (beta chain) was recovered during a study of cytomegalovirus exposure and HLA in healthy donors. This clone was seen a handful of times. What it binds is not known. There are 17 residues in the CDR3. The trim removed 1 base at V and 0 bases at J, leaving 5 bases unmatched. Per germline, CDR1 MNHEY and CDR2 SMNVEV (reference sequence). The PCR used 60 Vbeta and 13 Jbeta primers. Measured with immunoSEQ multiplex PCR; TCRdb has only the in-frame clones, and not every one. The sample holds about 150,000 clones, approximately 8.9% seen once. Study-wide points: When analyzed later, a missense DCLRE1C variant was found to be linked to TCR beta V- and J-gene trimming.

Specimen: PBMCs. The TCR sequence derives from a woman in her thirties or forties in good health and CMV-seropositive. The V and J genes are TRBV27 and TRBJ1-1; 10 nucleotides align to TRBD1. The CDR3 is CASSLLGTGVMNTEAFF. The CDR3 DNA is TGTGCCAGCAGTTTATTAGGGACAGGGGTAATGAACACTGAAGCTTTCTTT.